This TCR beta chain derives from a study of cytomegalovirus exposure and HLA in healthy donors. Overall study context: In an early release, HLA-typed donors contributed tens of millions of unique TCR sequences.

The CDR3 is 16 residues long. CDR1 and CDR2 from the germline V gene are SGHTA and FQGTGA. V lost 5 bases to trimming and J lost 9 bases; unmatched junction nucleotides: 15. This clone was seen only once. Antigen: not known. The study ran its PCR with 60 Vbeta and 13 Jbeta primers. Repertoires were generated with immunoSEQ multiplex PCR, while TCRdb's copy carries only in-frame clones and drops some. The sample consists of more than 200,000 clones, 55% to 75% of them appearing once. Study-wide results and caveats: Investigators reported 150 to 200 TCR beta chains as tied to cytomegalovirus. The authors later linked a missense DCLRE1C variant to TCR beta V- and J-gene trimming.

This chain connects TRBV7-3 to TRBJ2-3, with TRBD2 identical over 9 bases. This sequence was found in a man aged 35 to 55 in good health and CMV-seropositive. Sequencing input: PBMCs. In DNA form, the CDR3 reads TGTGCCAGCAGCCCCATCGTTGGCGGGGGGGGAGACACGCAGTATTTT. This encodes CASSPIVGGGGDTQYF.